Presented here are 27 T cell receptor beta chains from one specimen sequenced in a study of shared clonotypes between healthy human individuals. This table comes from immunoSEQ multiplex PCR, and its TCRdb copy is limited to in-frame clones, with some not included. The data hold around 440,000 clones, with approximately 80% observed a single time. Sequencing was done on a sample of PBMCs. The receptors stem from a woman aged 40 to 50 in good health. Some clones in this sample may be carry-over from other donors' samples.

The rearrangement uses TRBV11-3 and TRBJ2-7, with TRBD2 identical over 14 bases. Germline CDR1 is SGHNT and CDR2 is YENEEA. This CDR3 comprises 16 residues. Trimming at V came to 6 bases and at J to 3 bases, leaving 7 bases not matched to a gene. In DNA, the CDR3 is TGTGCCAGCAGGACTAGCGGGAGGGCCGTTTGCTACGAGCAGTACTTC. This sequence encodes CASRTSGRAVCYEQYF.

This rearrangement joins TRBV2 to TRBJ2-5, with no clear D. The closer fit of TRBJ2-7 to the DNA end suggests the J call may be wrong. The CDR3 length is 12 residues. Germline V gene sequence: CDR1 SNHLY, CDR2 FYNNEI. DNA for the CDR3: TGTGCCAGCAGGTCGGTATCCTACGAGCAGTACTTC. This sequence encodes CASRSVSYEQYF.

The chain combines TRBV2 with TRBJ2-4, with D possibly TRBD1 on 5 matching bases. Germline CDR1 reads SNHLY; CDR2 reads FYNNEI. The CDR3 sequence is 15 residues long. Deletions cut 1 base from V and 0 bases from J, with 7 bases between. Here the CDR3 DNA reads TGTGCCAGCAGTGAAGTAAGGGGAGCCAAAAACATTCAGTACTTC. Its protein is CASSEVRGAKNIQYF.

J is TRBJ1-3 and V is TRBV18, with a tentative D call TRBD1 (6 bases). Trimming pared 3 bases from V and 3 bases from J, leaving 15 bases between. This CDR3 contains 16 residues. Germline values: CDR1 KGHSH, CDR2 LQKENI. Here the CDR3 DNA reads TGTGCCAGCTCACCTCTCGAGACAGGCTTTGGAAACACCATATATTTT. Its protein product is CASSPLETGFGNTIYF. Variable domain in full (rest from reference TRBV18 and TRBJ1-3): NAGVMQNPRHLVRRRGQEARLRCSPMKGHSHVYWYRQLPEEGLKFMVYLQKENIIDESGMPKERFSAEFPKEGPSILRIQQVVRGDSAAYFCASSPLETGFGNTIYFGEGSWLTVV.

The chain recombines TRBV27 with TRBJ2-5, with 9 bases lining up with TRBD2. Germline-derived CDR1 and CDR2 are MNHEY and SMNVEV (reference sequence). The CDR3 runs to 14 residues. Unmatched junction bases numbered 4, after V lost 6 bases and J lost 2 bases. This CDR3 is CASSAGLAQETQYF. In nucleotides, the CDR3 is TGTGCCAGCAGCGCTGGACTAGCGCAAGAGACCCAGTACTTC.

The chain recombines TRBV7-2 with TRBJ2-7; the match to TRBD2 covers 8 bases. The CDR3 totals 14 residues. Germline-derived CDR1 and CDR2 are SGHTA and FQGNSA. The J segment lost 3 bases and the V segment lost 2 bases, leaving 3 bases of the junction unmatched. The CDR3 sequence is CASSLRAGGYEQYF. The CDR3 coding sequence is TGTGCCAGCAGCTTACGGGCGGGAGGCTACGAGCAGTACTTC.

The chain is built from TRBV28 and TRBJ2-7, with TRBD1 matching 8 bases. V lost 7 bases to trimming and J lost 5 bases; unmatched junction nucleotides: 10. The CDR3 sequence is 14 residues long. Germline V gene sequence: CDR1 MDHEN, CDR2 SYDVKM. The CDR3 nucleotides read TGTGCCAGCACTCCGGACAGGGAAGTGAACGAGCAGTACTTC. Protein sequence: CASTPDREVNEQYF.

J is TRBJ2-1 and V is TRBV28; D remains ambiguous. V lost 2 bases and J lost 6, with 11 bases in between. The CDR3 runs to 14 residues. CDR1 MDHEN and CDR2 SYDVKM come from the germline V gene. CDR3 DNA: TGTGCCAGCAGTTTACAGACTCAGCCCAATGAGCAGTTCTTC. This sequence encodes CASSLQTQPNEQFF.

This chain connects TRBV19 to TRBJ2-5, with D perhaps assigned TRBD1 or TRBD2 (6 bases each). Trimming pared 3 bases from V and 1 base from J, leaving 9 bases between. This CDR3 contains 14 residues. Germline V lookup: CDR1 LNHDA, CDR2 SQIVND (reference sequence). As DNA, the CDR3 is TGTGCCAGTAGTATTAGGGGGGCCCAAGAGACCCAGTACTTC. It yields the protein CASSIRGAQETQYF.

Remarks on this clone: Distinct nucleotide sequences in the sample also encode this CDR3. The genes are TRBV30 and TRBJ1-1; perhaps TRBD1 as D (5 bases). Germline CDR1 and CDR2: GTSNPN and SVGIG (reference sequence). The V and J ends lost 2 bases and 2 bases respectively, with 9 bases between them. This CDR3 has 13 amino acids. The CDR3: CAWSTTGNTEAFF. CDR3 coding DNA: TGTGCCTGGAGTACTACAGGAAACACTGAAGCTTTCTTT.

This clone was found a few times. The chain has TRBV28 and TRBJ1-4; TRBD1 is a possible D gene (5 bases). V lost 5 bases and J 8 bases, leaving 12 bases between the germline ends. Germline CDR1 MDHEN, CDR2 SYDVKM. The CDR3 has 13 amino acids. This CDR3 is CASSPPGGEKLFF. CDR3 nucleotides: TGTGCCAGCAGTCCCCCCGGGGGGGAAAAACTGTTTTTT.

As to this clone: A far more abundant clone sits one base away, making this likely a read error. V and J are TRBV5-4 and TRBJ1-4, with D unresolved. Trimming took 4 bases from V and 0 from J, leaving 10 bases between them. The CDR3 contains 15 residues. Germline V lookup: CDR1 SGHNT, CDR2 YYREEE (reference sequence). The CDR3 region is CASSPGVATNEKLFF. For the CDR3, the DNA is TGTGCCAGCAGCCCCGGCGTTGCAACTAATGAAAAACTGTTTTTT.

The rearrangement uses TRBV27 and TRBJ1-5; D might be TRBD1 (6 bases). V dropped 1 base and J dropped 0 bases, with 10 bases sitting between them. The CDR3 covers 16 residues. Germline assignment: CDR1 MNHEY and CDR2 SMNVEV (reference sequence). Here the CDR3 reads CASSLWGAGSNQPQHF. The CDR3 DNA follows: TGTGCCAGCAGTTTATGGGGGGCAGGTAGCAATCAGCCCCAGCATTTT.

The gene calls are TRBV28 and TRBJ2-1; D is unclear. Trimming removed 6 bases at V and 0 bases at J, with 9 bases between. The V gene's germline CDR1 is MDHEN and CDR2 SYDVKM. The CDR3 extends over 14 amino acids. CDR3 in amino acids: CASSSTSSYNEQFF. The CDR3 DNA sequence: TGTGCCAGCAGCTCCACCAGCTCCTACAATGAGCAGTTCTTC.

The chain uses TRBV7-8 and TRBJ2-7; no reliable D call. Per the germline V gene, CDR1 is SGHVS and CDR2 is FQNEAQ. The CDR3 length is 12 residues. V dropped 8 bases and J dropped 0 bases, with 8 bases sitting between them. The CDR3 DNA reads TGTGCCAGCGGCGCAAGCTCCTACGAGCAGTACTTC. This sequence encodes CASGASSYEQYF.

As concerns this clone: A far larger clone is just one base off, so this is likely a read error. The CDR3 bases are TGTGCCAGCAGCTCCCTGGACAGGGATTACGGGCAGTACTTC. It specifies CASSSLDRDYGQYF. J is TRBJ2-5 and V is TRBV13, with 8 bases fitting TRBD1. The CDR3 runs to 14 residues. CDR1 is PRHDT and CDR2 is FYEKMQ in the germline V gene (reference sequence). V was pared by 4 bases and J by 11 bases, with 12 bases of the junction left unmatched.

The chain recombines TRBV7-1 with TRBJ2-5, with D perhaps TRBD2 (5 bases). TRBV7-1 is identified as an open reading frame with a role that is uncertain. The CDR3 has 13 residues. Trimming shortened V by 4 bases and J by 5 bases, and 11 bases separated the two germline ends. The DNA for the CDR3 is TGTGCCAGCAGCTTACGGGAATGGGAGACCCAGTACTTC. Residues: CASSLREWETQYF.

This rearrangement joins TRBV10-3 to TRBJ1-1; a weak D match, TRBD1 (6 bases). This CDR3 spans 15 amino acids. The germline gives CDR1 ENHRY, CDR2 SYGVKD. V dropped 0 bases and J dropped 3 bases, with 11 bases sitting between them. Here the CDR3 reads CAISESTGLYTEAFF. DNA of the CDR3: TGTGCCATCAGTGAGTCGACAGGACTCTACACTGAAGCTTTCTTT.

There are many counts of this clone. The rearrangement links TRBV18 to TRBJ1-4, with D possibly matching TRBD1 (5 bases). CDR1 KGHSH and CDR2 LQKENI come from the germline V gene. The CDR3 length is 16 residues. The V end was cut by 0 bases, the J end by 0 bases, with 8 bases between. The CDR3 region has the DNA TGTGCCAGCTCACCACCGGTGGGGGCAACTAATGAAAAACTGTTTTTT. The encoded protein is CASSPPVGATNEKLFF.

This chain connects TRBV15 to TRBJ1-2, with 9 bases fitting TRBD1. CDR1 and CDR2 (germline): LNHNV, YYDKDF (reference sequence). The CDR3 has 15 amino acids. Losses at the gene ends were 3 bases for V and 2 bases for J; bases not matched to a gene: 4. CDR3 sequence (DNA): TGTGCCACCAGCAGGCCGGGACAGGGAAACTATGGCTACACCTTC. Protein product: CATSRPGQGNYGYTF.

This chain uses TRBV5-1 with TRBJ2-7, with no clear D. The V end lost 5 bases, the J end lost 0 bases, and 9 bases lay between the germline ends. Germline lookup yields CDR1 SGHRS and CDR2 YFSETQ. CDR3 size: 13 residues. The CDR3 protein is CASRNPSSYEQYF. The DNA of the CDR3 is TGCGCCAGCAGAAATCCCAGCTCCTACGAGCAGTACTTC.

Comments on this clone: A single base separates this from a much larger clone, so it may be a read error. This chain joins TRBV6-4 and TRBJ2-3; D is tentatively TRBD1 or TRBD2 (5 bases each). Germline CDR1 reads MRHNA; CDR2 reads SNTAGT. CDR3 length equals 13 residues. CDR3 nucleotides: TGTGCCGGCAGTGGGGACAGCACAGATACGCAGTATTTT. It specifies CAGSGDSTDTQYF.

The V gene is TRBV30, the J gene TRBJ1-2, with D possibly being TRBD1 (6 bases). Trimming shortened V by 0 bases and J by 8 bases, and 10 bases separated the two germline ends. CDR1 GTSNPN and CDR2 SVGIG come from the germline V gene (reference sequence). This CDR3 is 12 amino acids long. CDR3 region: CAWSVGGRGYTF. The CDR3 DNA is TGTGCCTGGAGTGTTGGGGGCAGAGGCTACACCTTC.

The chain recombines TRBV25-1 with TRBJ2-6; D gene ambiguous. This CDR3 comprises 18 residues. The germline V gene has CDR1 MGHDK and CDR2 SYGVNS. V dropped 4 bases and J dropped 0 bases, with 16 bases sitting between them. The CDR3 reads CASSVADPLLSGANVLTF. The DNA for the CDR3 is TGTGCCAGCAGTGTGGCCGACCCCCTCCTCTCTGGGGCCAACGTCCTGACTTTC.

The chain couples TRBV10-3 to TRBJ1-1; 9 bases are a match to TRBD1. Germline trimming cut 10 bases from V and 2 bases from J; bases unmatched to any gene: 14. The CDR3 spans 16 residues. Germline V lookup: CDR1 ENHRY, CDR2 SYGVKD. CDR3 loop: CATGQGFGSLNTEAFF. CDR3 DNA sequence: TGTGCCACTGGACAGGGGTTCGGAAGTCTAAACACTGAAGCTTTCTTT.

For the CDR3, the DNA is TGTGCCTGGAGTGTACGGCAGGGGGCAACGAACTATGGCTACACCTTC. Encoded protein: CAWSVRQGATNYGYTF. This sequence joins TRBV30 and TRBJ1-2, with 8 positions matching TRBD1. The CDR3 is 16 amino acids. Trimming removed 0 bases from V and 2 bases from J; junction bases left unmatched: 8. CDR1 and CDR2 (germline): GTSNPN, SVGIG (reference sequence).

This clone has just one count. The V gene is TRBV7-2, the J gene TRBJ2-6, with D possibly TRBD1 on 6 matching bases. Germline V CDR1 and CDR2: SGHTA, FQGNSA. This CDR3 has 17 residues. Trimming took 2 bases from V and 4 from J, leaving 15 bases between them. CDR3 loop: CASSLRASGAGANVLTF. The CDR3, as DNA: TGTGCCAGCAGCTTACGGGCCTCAGGGGCCGGGGCCAACGTCCTGACTTTC.